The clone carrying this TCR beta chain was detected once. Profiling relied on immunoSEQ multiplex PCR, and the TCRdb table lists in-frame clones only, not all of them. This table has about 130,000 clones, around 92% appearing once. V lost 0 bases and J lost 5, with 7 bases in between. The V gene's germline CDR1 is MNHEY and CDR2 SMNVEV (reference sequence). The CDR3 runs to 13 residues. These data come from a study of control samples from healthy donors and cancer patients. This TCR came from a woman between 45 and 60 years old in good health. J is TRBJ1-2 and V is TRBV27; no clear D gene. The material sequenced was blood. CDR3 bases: TGTGCCAGCAGTTTATCCCAAACATATGGCTACACCTTC. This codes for CASSLSQTYGYTF.